This TCR beta chain derives from a study of Ad26.COV2.S vaccination and SARS-CoV-2 variants. Only in-frame clones appear in the TCRdb table, and some are missing; sequencing was by immunoSEQ multiplex PCR. The sample yields about 680,000 clones, around 92% seen once. Study-wide points: Non-spike TCR breadth was similar in vaccine and placebo recipients.

Points on this clone: The antigen remains undetermined.

Treatment denoted: around 19 received Ad26.COV2.S at low or high dose, single or two shots; about 5 received placebo; per-sample allocation not given. Following the first vaccine or placebo injection, samples were taken on day 63. The source is a person aged 18-65 years who received the Ad26.COV2.S COVID-19 vaccine or a placebo. The specimen was peripheral blood, collected in a trial of Ad26.COV2.S vaccine versus placebo.

CDR3 in DNA: TGTGCCAGCAGCAAACTGGGAGGGCCCGTCTCTGGAAACACCATATATTTT. This codes for CASSKLGGPVSGNTIYF. The chain carries TRBV5-6 and TRBJ1-3; no definite D call. The CDR3 spans 17 residues. CDR1 and CDR2 from the germline V gene are SGHDT and YYEEEE. Trimming took 4 bases from V and 0 from J, leaving 17 bases between them.